This paragraph covers one T cell receptor (beta chain) sequence. This CDR3 has 15 amino acids. Germline V lookup: CDR1 LGHDT, CDR2 YNNKEL (reference sequence). V was clipped by 3 bases and J by 5 bases, with 16 bases between them. The data originate from a study of blood T cell repertoires in COVID-19. Study in general: In each case, the material was cDNA or gDNA derived from T cells, B-cell-depleted T cells, or PBMCs.

Only in-frame clones appear in the TCRdb table, and some are missing; sequencing was by immunoSEQ multiplex PCR. The sample includes 250,000 to 350,000 clones, roughly 90% of them seen just once. The sequence was collected from a woman in her fifties or sixties with active or convalescent COVID-19. This rearrangement joins TRBV3-1 (or the pseudogene TRBV3-2) to TRBJ1-1; possible D gene TRBD1, 5 bases. The specimen sequenced was peripheral blood. CDR3 amino acids: CASSHTPSGVTEAFF. CDR3 coding DNA: TGTGCCAGCAGCCACACCCCTTCGGGGGTGACTGAAGCTTTCTTT.